This T cell receptor beta chain was captured in a study of cytomegalovirus exposure and HLA in healthy donors. Study-wide results and caveats: Indistinguishable V segments, including TRBV6-2 and TRBV6-3, were excluded. A few chains tied to CMV proved CMV antigen-specific in vitro. What was likely a sequencing artifact was a cluster of highly shared sequence variants.

CDR3 size: 14 residues. V lost 4 bases, J lost 4 bases, and 11 bases lay in between. Germline CDR1 and CDR2: SNHLY and FYNNEI. In regard to this clone: Its antigen is not known.

With 60 Vbeta and 13 Jbeta primers, the PCR was carried out. TCRdb keeps only in-frame clones here, not all; method: immunoSEQ multiplex PCR. The sample consists of 70,000 to 90,000 clones, 84% of them appearing once. The source material was PBMCs. The sequence came from a man between 65 and 85 years old in good health and CMV-seropositive. The chain recombines TRBV2 with TRBJ1-5, with a tentative D call TRBD1 (5 bases). The CDR3, as DNA: TGTGCCAGCAGTGGGGGACTGCTGAATCAGCCCCAGCATTTT. Translated: CASSGGLLNQPQHF.